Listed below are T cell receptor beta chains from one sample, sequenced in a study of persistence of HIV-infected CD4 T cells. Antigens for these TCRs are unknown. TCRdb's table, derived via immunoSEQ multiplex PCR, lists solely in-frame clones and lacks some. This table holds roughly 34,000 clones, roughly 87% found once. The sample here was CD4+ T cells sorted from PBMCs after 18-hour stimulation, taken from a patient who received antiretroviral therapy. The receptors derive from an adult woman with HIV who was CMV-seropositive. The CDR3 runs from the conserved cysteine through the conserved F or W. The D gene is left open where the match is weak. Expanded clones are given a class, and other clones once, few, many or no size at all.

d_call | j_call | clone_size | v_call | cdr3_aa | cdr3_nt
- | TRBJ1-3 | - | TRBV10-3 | CAITAGPSPGNTIYF | TGTGCCATCACCGCGGGACCTTCCCCTGGAAACACCATATATTTT
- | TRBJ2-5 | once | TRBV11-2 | CASSLGQGGLGETQYF | TGTGCCAGCAGCTTAGGGCAGGGTGGACTTGGAGAGACCCAGTACTTC
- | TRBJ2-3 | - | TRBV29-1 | CSAGAADTQYF | TGCAGCGCCGGGGCGGCGGATACGCAGTATTTT
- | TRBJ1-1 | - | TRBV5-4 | CASSLGVAGIENTEAFF | TGTGCCAGCAGCTTGGGAGTGGCAGGGATAGAGAACACTGAAGCTTTCTTT
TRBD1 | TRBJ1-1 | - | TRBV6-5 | CASSSAGGRTEAFF | TGTGCCAGCAGTTCAGCAGGGGGCCGGACTGAAGCTTTCTTT
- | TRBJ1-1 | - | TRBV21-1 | CASSKGSAHYTEAFF | TGTGCCAGCAGCAAAGGGAGTGCGCACTACACTGAAGCTTTCTTT
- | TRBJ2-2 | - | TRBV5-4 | CASSQWDTGELFF | TGTGCCAGCAGCCAATGGGACACCGGGGAGCTGTTTTTT
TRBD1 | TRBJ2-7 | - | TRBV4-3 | CASSQGQQGSYEQYF | TGCGCCAGCAGCCAAGGGCAACAGGGGTCCTACGAGCAGTACTTC
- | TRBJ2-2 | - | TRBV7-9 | CASSLTGAGELFF | TGTGCCAGCAGCTTAACGGGGGCCGGGGAGCTGTTTTTT
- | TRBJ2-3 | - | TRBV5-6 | CASSSPGSTDTQYF | TGTGCCAGCAGCTCCCCTGGGTCCACAGATACGCAGTATTTT
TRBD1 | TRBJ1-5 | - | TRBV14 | CASSQDPGTAYSNQPQHF | TGTGCCAGCAGCCAAGATCCCGGGACAGCATATAGCAATCAGCCCCAGCATTTT
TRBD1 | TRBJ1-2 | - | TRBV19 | CASSRGTGQANYGYTF | TGTGCCAGTAGTAGGGGGACAGGTCAAGCTAACTATGGCTACACCTTC
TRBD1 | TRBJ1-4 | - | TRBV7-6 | CASSSTRTGINEKLFF | TGTGCCAGCAGCTCCACCCGGACAGGGATTAATGAAAAACTGTTTTTT
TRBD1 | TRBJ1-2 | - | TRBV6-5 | CASSRGVRDLYGYTF | TGTGCCAGCAGCAGGGGGGTCAGGGATTTATATGGCTACACCTTC
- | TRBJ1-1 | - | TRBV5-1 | CASSLGTVNTEAFF | TGCGCCAGCAGCTTGGGGACGGTGAACACTGAAGCTTTCTTT
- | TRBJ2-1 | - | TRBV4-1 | CASNPQASSYNEQFF | TGCGCCAGCAATCCTCAGGCAAGCTCCTACAATGAGCAGTTCTTC
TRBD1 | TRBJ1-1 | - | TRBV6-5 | CASSYVAGGGRTEAFF | TGTGCCAGCAGTTACGTCGCAGGGGGAGGTCGAACTGAAGCTTTCTTT
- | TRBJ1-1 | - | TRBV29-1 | CTGRGYMNTEAFF | TGCACCGGCCGGGGGTACATGAACACTGAAGCTTTCTTT
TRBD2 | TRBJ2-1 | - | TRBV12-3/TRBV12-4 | CASSSSSGRKEFF | TGTGCCAGCAGCTCATCTAGCGGGAGGAAAGAGTTCTTC
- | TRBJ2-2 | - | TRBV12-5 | CASRDISTGELFF | TGTGCTAGCCGGGACATCTCCACCGGGGAGCTGTTTTTT
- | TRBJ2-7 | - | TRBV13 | CASSSTGNRVREQYF | TGTGCCAGCAGCTCAACGGGTAACAGGGTCCGGGAGCAGTACTTC
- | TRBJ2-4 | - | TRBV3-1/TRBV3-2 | CASSQERNIQYF | TGTGCCAGCAGCCAAGAACGGAACATTCAGTACTTC
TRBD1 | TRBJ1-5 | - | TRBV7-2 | CASSFTGTGGSLGNQPQHF | TGTGCCAGCAGCTTTACCGGGACAGGGGGAAGTTTAGGGAATCAGCCCCAGCATTTT
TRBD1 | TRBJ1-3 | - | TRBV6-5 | CASRYDRGANTIYF | TGTGCCAGCAGGTACGACAGGGGAGCAAACACCATATATTTT
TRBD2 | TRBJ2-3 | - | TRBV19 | CASSISPSGSTDTQYF | TGTGCCAGTAGTATTTCTCCTAGCGGATCCACAGATACGCAGTATTTT
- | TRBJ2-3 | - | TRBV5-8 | CASSFDSSTDTQYF | TGTGCCAGCAGCTTCGACAGTAGCACAGATACGCAGTATTTT
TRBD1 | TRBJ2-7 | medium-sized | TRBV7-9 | CASSTSGTGYEQYF | TGTGCCAGCAGCACGTCCGGGACAGGCTACGAGCAGTACTTC
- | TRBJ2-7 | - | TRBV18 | CASSPSTGSYEQYF | TGTGCCAGCTCACCAAGCACAGGATCCTACGAGCAGTACTTC
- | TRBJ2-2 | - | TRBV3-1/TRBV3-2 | CASSHPLGPGRTGELFF | TGTGCCAGCAGCCATCCCCTAGGGCCAGGGAGAACCGGGGAGCTGTTTTTT
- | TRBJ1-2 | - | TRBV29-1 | CSVLGSGGYTF | TGCAGCGTTCTGGGCTCGGGGGGCTACACCTTC
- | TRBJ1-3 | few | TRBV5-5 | CASSLIQSSGNTIYF | TGTGCCAGCAGCCTGATACAAAGCTCTGGAAACACCATATATTTT
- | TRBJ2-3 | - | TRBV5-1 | CASSFRHSGADTQYF | TGCGCCAGCAGCTTTAGACACTCAGGGGCAGATACGCAGTATTTT
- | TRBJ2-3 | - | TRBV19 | CASSIDRQATDTQYF | TGTGCCAGTAGTATAGATAGACAGGCCACAGATACGCAGTATTTT
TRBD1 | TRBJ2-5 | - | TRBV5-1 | CASSSLGQGHETQYF | TGCGCCAGCAGCTCCCTGGGACAGGGGCACGAGACCCAGTACTTC
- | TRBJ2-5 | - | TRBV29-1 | CSVGLEAGTQYF | TGCAGCGTTGGATTGGAGGCTGGGACCCAGTACTTC
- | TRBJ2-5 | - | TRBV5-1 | CASSSQETQYF | TGCGCCAGCAGCTCCCAAGAGACCCAGTACTTC
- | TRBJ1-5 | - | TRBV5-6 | CASSLTISGTYSNQPQHF | TGTGCCAGCAGCTTGACGATTTCGGGAACTTATAGCAATCAGCCCCAGCATTTT
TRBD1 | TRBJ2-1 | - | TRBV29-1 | CSVGREQGASEQFF | TGCAGCGTCGGACGGGAACAGGGGGCATCTGAGCAGTTCTTC
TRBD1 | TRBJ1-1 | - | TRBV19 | CASSHGTANFDTEAFF | TGTGCCAGTAGTCATGGGACAGCCAACTTTGACACTGAAGCTTTCTTT
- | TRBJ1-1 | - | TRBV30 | CAWIGGNTEAFF | TGTGCCTGGATTGGGGGGAACACTGAAGCTTTCTTT
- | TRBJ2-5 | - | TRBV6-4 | CASNGHAIGETQYF | TGTGCCAGTAACGGTCACGCTATTGGGGAGACCCAGTACTTC
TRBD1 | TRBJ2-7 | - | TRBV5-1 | CASRGGPGQGSNEQYF | TGCGCCAGCAGGGGGGGCCCGGGACAGGGGTCTAACGAGCAGTACTTC